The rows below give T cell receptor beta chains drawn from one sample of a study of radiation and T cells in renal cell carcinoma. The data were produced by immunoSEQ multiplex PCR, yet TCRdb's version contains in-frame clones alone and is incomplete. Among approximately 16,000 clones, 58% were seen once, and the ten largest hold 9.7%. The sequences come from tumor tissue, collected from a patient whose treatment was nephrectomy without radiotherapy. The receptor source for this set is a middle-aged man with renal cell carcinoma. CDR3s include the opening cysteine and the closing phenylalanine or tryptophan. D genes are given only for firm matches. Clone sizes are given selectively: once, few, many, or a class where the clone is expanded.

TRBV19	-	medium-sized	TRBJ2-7	TGTGCCAGTAGTATGGGGCTCATGTACGAGCAGTACTTC	CASSMGLMYEQYF
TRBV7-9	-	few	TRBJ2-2	TGTGCCAGCAGTCCTGGGCGGCTGGCAGGGTTCACCGGGGAGCTGTTTTTT	CASSPGRLAGFTGELFF
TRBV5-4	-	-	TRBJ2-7	TGTGCCAGCAGCTCTCAACAGGGGAGGGAGCAGTACTTC	CASSSQQGREQYF
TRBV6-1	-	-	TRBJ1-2	TGTGCCAGCAGTGAACCCGGAGGAGGGTCCGGTTGGTCCTATGGCTACACCTTC	CASSEPGGGSGWSYGYTF
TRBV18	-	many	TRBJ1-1	TGTGCCAGCTCACCACCTATGCGGCTTATGAACACTGAAGCTTTCTTT	CASSPPMRLMNTEAFF
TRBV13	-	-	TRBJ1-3	TGTGCCAGCAGCTTAGCTGTCACCATATATTTT	CASSLAVTIYF
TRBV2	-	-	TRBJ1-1	TGTGCCAGCAGCTCTGGGACTGAAGCTTTCTTT	CASSSGTEAFF
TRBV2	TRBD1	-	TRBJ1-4	TGTGCCAGCAGTTTACAGGGGGCGGAGGAAAAACTGTTTTTT	CASSLQGAEEKLFF
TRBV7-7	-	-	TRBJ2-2	TGTGCCAGCAGCTTAGCGGGGGTCAGCACCGGGGAGCTGTTTTTT	CASSLAGVSTGELFF
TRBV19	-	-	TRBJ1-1	TGTGCCAGTAGTATGGAGGGGGGAGCTTTCTTT	CASSMEGGAFF
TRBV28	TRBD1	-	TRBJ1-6	TGTGCCAGCAGTTCGGACAGGGGAGGGAATTCACCCCTCCACTTT	CASSSDRGGNSPLHF
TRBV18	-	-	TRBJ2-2	TGTGCCAGCTCACTCCATGGAGGGGGTCCGTCGAACACCGGGGAGCTGTTTTTT	CASSLHGGGPSNTGELFF
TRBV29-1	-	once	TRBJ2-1	TGCAGCGCCCACCTCGGGGGCTCCTACAATGAGCAGTTCTTC	CSAHLGGSYNEQFF
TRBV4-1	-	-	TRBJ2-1	TGCGCCAGCAGCCAGGGCGGGGGCCGAAATGAGCAGTTCTTC	CASSQGGGRNEQFF
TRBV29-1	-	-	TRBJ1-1	TGCAGCGTTGCGACAGCTTCTGGCACTGAAGCTTTCTTT	CSVATASGTEAFF
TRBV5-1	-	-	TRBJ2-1	TGCGCCAGCAGCTTGGATGGCAGGAGCTCCTACAATGAGCAGTTCTTC	CASSLDGRSSYNEQFF
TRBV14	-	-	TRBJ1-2	TGTGCCAGCAGCCCCCCCTGGCAGGGGCTTAGCTATGGCTACACCTTC	CASSPPWQGLSYGYTF
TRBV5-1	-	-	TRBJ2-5	TGCGCCAGCAGCTTCGCGGGACTGATCCAAGAGACCCAGTACTTC	CASSFAGLIQETQYF
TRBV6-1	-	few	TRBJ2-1	TGTGCCAGCAGTGAATTAAATGCAGGGGAGTTCTTC	CASSELNAGEFF
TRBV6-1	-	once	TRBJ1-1	TGTGCCAGCAGTGAATGGTATAGTGAAGCTTTCTTT	CASSEWYSEAFF
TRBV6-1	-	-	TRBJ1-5	TGTGCCAGCAGAGGGACGGGCAATCAGCCCCAGCATTTT	CASRGTGNQPQHF
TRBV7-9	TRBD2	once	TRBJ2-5	TGTGCCAGCAGCTTAACCAGCGGGGGACAAGAGACCCAGTACTTC	CASSLTSGGQETQYF
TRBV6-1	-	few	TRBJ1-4	TGTGCCAGCAACACGGCAACTAATGAAAAACTGTTTTTT	CASNTATNEKLFF
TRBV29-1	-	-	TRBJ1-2	TGCAGCGTTCAAATCGGACAGTCCTATGGCTACACCTTC	CSVQIGQSYGYTF
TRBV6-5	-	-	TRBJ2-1	TGTGCCAGCAGTTACTCCAGGGGAATCAATGAGCAGTTCTTC	CASSYSRGINEQFF
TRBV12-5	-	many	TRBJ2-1	TGTGCTAGTGGTTTGGTACCTGGGGGGAGAATATACAATGAGCAGTTCTTC	CASGLVPGGRIYNEQFF
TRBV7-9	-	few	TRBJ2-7	TGTGCCAGCAGCTTAATGGTCTACGAGCAGTACTTC	CASSLMVYEQYF
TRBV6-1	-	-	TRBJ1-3	TGTGCCAGCAGTGAACAGGGAGTTGGCTCTGGAAACACCATATATTTT	CASSEQGVGSGNTIYF
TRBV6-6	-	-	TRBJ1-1	TGTGCCAGCAGTCCAGGGCTCGGTAGAGCTGAAGCTTTCTTT	CASSPGLGRAEAFF
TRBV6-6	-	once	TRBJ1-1	TGTGCCAGCAGTTACGGGGAATGGGCTGAAGCTTTCTTT	CASSYGEWAEAFF
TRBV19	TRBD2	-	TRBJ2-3	TGTGCCAGTAGTATAGGGGGACTAGCGGGGGATAGCACAGATACGCAGTATTTT	CASSIGGLAGDSTDTQYF
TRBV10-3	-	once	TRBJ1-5	TGTGCCAGCAGTGGGACCGCCTATCAGCCCCAGCATTTT	CASSGTAYQPQHF
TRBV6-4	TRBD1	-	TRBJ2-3	TGTGCCAGCAGTGACTCGACAGGGGGCGCAGATACGCAGTATTTT	CASSDSTGGADTQYF
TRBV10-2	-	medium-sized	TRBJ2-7	TGCGCCAGCAGACCGGGGTCGTCCTACGAGCAGTACTTC	CASRPGSSYEQYF
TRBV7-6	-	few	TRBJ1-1	TGTGCCAGCTCCTACGCGGGGGTCACTGAAGCTTTCTTT	CASSYAGVTEAFF
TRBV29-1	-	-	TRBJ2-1	TGCAGCGTTAGGGCCACCGGGACTCTATACAATGAGCAGTTCTTC	CSVRATGTLYNEQFF
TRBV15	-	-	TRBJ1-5	TGTGCCACCGCTAATTTTGCCACTTCCGAGCCCCAGCATTTT	CATANFATSEPQHF
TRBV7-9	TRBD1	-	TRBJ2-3	TGTGCCAGCAGCCAAACGATGGACAGGACAGATACGCAGTATTTT	CASSQTMDRTDTQYF
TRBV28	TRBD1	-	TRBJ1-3	TGTGCCAGCAGACAGGGGGCCGGAAACACCATATATTTT	CASRQGAGNTIYF
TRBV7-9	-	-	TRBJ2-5	TGTGCCAGCAGCCAGGCCCTCGGCGGGCCCGGCGCGCCCCAGTACTTC	CASSQALGGPGAPQYF